This TCR beta chain was profiled in a study of shared clonotypes between healthy human individuals. The study, taken as a whole, reports: Only a few donors were included, so the genetic and exposure-history diversity represented was limited. Generation probabilities of non-shared clonotypes were lower (relative to those shared by all four donors).

Libraries were prepared by immunoSEQ multiplex PCR; TCRdb keeps only in-frame clonotypes and omits some of them. The table shows nearly 600,000 clones, with around 95% occurring only once. Terminally differentiated effector memory CD45RA+ cells were excluded by CCR7 positive selection of CD45RO-negative cells. For this clone: Its antigen remains unidentified.

From germline, CDR1 is SGHRS and CDR2 YFSETQ. This CDR3 has 16 residues. V gave up 1 base and J gave up 0 bases; unmatched junction bases: 5. V gene TRBV5-1 combines with J gene TRBJ2-7; 9 bases line up with TRBD2. Sequences were obtained from naive CD8+ T cells sorted from blood. This TCR was recovered from a woman younger than 45 in good health. CDR3 sequence reads: CASSLWASGTSYEQYF. DNA for the CDR3: TGCGCCAGCAGCTTGTGGGCTAGCGGGACCTCCTACGAGCAGTACTTC.